This TCR beta chain was found in a study of T cell repertoires in cytomegalovirus infection. As concerns this clonotype: The antigen is not known.

The study, taken as a whole, reports: There were carriers of CMV plus the relevant HLA, and cumulative public TCR beta family frequency identified them.

A single record per CDR3 protein comes from TCRdb applying MiXCR to the reads. The sample has some 46,000 distinct CDR3 sequences, about a fifth seen once. The TCR originated in a human donor in good health (CMV status not recorded). Some clones in this sample may be carry-over from other donors' samples. Here the sequenced sample was CD8+ T cells from cultured PBMCs, taken from culture after CMV antigen stimulation.

CDR3 amino acids: CASSLGDRVTEAFF. Written as DNA, the CDR3 is TGTGCCAGCAGCTTGGGGGACAGGGTCACTGAAGCTTTCTTT. The rearrangement uses TRBV5-4 and TRBJ1-1; 9 bases line up with TRBD1. Germline V gene data show CDR1 as SGHNT and CDR2 as YYREEE (reference sequence). The CDR3 is 14 amino acids. After removal of 0 bases from V and 4 bases from J, the junction contained 1 base not matched to a gene.